The clone carrying this T cell receptor (beta chain) has just one count. There are 15 residues in the CDR3. The J segment lost 0 bases and the V segment lost 6 bases, leaving 4 bases of the junction unmatched. Germline lookup yields CDR1 MGHDK and CDR2 SYGVNS. The source of the sample is a study of cytomegalovirus exposure and HLA in healthy donors. Generated by immunoSEQ multiplex PCR, the TCRdb table keeps only in-frame clones and is missing some. The sample has hundreds of thousands of clones; roughly 87% are singletons. This rearrangement joins TRBV25-1 to TRBJ2-7; TRBD1 agrees at 11 bases. Source material: PBMCs. The receptor was derived from a man in his late teens or twenties in good health and CMV-seropositive. The CDR3 loop reads CASSGQGAYSYEQYF. CDR3 nucleotides: TGTGCCAGCAGCGGACAGGGGGCTTACTCCTACGAGCAGTACTTC.